This TCR beta chain originates from a study of blood T cell repertoires in COVID-19. Background on the study: PBMCs, B-cell-depleted T cells, or T cells were the source of the cDNA or gDNA that made up the material.

Looked up from germline, CDR1 is SEHNR and CDR2 is FQNEAQ (reference sequence). The V end was cut by 2 bases, the J end by 3 bases, with 8 bases between. This CDR3 spans 14 amino acids. Original methodology: From reference gene primer amplification, estimates of nucleated cell counts were derived. Profiling relied on immunoSEQ multiplex PCR, and the TCRdb table lists in-frame clones only, not all of them. V and J calls and clone size follow that table, whereas D and trimming were derived from the DNA. The table includes approximately 100,000 clones, about 87% detected once. This sequence originates from a human donor with COVID-19, enrolled during active disease. The donor label of this sample is uncertain. J is TRBJ1-5 and V is TRBV7-9; D may be TRBD1 (6 bases). Sequenced material: peripheral blood. CDR3 in DNA: TGTGCCAGCAGCTTACCAGGGGACAATCAGCCCCAGCATTTT. Its translation is CASSLPGDNQPQHF.